This TCR beta chain was documented in a study of blood T cell repertoires in COVID-19. Study overall: The samples span acute and convalescent COVID-19 from the United States, Italy and Spain. T cells, B-cell-depleted T cells, or PBMCs supplied cDNA or gDNA.

Per the original data handling: Amplification with reference gene primers provided the estimates of nucleated cell counts. Assay: immunoSEQ multiplex PCR; the TCRdb copy retains only in-frame clones and omits some. The V and J calls and clone size are taken from that table; D and trimming were inferred from the DNA. The sample includes 400,000 to 450,000 clones, roughly 85% seen only once; the top ten take approximately 1.5%. There are 19 residues in the CDR3. Germline V CDR1 and CDR2: SQVTM, ANQGSEA. With 3 bases clipped from V and 3 bases from J, the junction kept 19 bases outside the gene matches.

The receptor was derived from a woman in her twenties or thirties with active or convalescent COVID-19. Sequencing was performed on peripheral blood. The rearrangement uses TRBV29-1 and TRBJ2-1; TRBD1 matches 8 bases. The CDR3 region is CSVEGEDRENTNYYNEQFF. The DNA for the CDR3 is TGCAGCGTTGAGGGAGAGGACAGGGAAAATACTAATTACTACAATGAGCAGTTCTTC.